This T cell receptor beta chain was identified in a study of human T cells and chemical hapten exposure. Overall study context: Largely, small differences in pooled library volume made per-sample TCR yields vary.

Library preparation tagged each individual cDNA molecule with a unique molecular identifier. In the authors' workflow: TCRs per sample had a median of approximately 100,000 and ranged from about 23,224 to 690,600. TCRdb independently ran MiXCR on the RACE reads; one entry per CDR3 protein. None of the V and J calls come from the authors' own analysis; TCRdb made them. The sample has about 130,000 distinct CDR3 sequences; about 8.2% are singletons. Regarding time point: healthy volunteer bleed at 2 weeks. The starting material, unfractionated whole blood, was used for total RNA extraction. The CDR3 consists of 15 residues. Germline loops: CDR1 SGHAT, CDR2 FQNNGV. V trimming: 5 bases; J trimming: 5 bases; junction bases outside the gene matches: 4. In this sample, this clonotype turned up many times. Its antigen is not identified. Study results and limitations: TCRs exceeding 1 in 1000 frequency stayed unchanged with DPC sensitization.

The source is a male donor in good health. Some clones in this sample may be carry-over from other donors' samples. Source material: whole blood. The V and J genes are TRBV11-2 and TRBJ2-7; 15 positions agree with TRBD2. This CDR3 reads CASSHGLAGGHEQYF. In nucleotides, the CDR3 is TGTGCCAGCAGCCACGGACTAGCGGGAGGGCACGAGCAGTACTTC.